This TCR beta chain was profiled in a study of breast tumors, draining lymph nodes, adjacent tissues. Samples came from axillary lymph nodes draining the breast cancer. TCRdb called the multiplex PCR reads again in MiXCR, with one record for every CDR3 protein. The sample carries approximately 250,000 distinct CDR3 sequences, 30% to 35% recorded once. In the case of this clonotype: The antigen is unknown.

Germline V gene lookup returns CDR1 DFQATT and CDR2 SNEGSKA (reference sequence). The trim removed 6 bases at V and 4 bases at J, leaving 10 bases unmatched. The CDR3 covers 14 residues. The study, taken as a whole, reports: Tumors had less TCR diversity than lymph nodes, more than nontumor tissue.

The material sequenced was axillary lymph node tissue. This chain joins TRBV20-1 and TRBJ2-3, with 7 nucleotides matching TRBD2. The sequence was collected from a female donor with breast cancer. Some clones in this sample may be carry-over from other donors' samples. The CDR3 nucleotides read TGCAGTGCCTCCTTGAGCGGGGCATCAGATACGCAGTATTTT. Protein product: CSASLSGASDTQYF.